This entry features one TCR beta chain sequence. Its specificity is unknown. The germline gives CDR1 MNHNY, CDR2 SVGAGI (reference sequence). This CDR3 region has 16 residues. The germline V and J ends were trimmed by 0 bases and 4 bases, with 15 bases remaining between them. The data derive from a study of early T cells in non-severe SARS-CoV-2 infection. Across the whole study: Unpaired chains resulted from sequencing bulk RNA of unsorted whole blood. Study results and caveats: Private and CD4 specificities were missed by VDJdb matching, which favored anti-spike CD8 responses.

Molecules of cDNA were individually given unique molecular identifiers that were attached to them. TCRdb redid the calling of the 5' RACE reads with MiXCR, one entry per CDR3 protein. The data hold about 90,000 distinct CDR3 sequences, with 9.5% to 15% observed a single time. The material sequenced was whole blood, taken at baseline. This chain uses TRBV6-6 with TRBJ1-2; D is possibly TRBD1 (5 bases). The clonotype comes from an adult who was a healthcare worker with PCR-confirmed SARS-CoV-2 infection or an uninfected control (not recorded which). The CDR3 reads CASSYSIEGQIYGYTF. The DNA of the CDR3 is TGTGCCAGCAGTTACTCCATTGAGGGGCAGATCTATGGCTACACCTTC.